Shown below are 26 T cell receptor beta chains from a single sample sequenced in a study of OX40 agonist ivuxolimab in advanced cancers. Profiling relied on immunoSEQ multiplex PCR, and the TCRdb table lists in-frame clones only, not all of them. The sample lists more than 60,000 clones; 89% were seen once. The sample was CD4+ or CD8+ T cells sorted from blood, taken in a trial of the OX40 agonist ivuxolimab. The receptor source for this set is an adult with an advanced solid tumor such as melanoma, head and neck, liver or kidney cancer.

The chain recombines TRBV10-3 with TRBJ2-1, with TRBD2 matching over 14 bases. The length of the CDR3 is 14 residues. Per the germline V gene, CDR1 is ENHRY and CDR2 is SYGVKD. J gave up 8 bases and V 7 bases, and 4 bases lay outside the gene matches. CDR3 bases: TGTGCCATCAAGGGGACTAGCGGGAGCCATGAGCAGTTCTTC. It translates to CAIKGTSGSHEQFF.

This rearrangement joins TRBV7-8 to TRBJ1-3; D is unclear. Germline CDR1 is SGHVS and CDR2 is FQNEAQ. Trimming took off 5 bases at V and 0 bases at J, with 14 bases between the two ends. CDR3 length: 16 residues. For the CDR3, the DNA is TGTGCCAGCAGCGCCGGAGACCCGAGCTCTGGAAACACCATATATTTT. Encoded protein: CASSAGDPSSGNTIYF.

V is TRBV4-3 and J is TRBJ2-1; D uncertain. In germline, CDR1 is LGHNA, CDR2 YSLEER. This CDR3 spans 13 amino acids. Trimming left V 4 bases short and J 3 bases short, with 7 bases between. The DNA of the CDR3 is TGCGCCAGCAGCCTCTCATACTACAATGAGCAGTTCTTC. It yields the protein CASSLSYYNEQFF.

The chain combines TRBV19 with TRBJ1-1; perhaps TRBD1 as D (6 bases). The CDR3 runs 12 residues. The V end lost 9 bases, the J end lost 3 bases, and 11 bases lay between the germline ends. Germline values: CDR1 LNHDA, CDR2 SQIVND (reference sequence). CDR3 coding DNA: TGTGCCAGCAACGGACAGTACACTGAAGCTTTCTTT. It translates to CASNGQYTEAFF.

In its sample, this clone was seen a few times. The rearrangement links TRBV10-3 to TRBJ1-1; TRBD1 matches 12 bases. The junction had 6 bases not matched to a gene; V was cut back by 3 bases and J by 4 bases. CDR3 length: 16 residues. Per germline, CDR1 ENHRY and CDR2 SYGVKD. This chain's CDR3 is CAISELGQGASTEAFF. CDR3 DNA: TGTGCCATCAGTGAACTGGGACAGGGGGCGAGCACTGAAGCTTTCTTT.

The chain combines TRBV7-9 with TRBJ1-4, with D maybe TRBD1 (5 bases). The germline V gene encodes CDR1 SEHNR and CDR2 FQNEAQ (reference sequence). The CDR3 is 15 amino acids. Trimming took 4 bases from V and 5 from J, leaving 14 bases between them. As DNA, the CDR3 is TGTGCCAGCAGCTCTCCCGGGACGGTGAATGAAAAACTGTTTTTT. Residues: CASSSPGTVNEKLFF.

This sequence joins TRBV6-5 and TRBJ2-1, with TRBD1 identical over 7 bases. Per the germline V gene, CDR1 is MNHEY and CDR2 is SVGAGI. The CDR3 has 14 amino acids. The V segment lost 6 bases and the J segment 12 bases; nucleotides outside the gene matches: 14. CDR3 in amino acids: CASRTGARVGRQFF. DNA of the CDR3: TGTGCCAGCAGAACAGGGGCCAGGGTAGGTCGGCAGTTCTTC.

V usage is TRBV6-1 and J usage is TRBJ2-2, with a tentative D call TRBD2 (5 bases). This CDR3 spans 16 amino acids. The V and J ends lost 3 bases and 8 bases respectively, with 19 bases between them. Germline values: CDR1 MNHNS, CDR2 SASEGT. CDR3 DNA: TGTGCCAGCAGTGACCCCCCCGGGTGGAGAGGGGGGGAGCTGTTTTTT. It specifies CASSDPPGWRGGELFF.

CDR3 bases: TGTGCCAGCAGCCAAGAAAGGCACAGTAGCAATCAGCCCCAGCATTTT. It yields the protein CASSQERHSSNQPQHF. V is TRBV4-2 and J is TRBJ1-5; D is unclear. CDR3 length equals 16 residues. Germline CDR1 reads LGHNA; CDR2 reads YNFKEQ. Trimming took 0 bases from V and 0 from J, leaving 9 bases between them.

The rearrangement links TRBV11-3 to TRBJ2-1; no firm D call. V was clipped by 3 bases and J by 9 bases, with 15 bases between them. Looked up from germline, CDR1 is SGHNT and CDR2 is YENEEA. CDR3 length: 14 residues. CDR3 nucleotide sequence: TGTGCCAGCAGCTTGCCGGGCAGTTTCGGTGAGCAGTTCTTC. Amino acids: CASSLPGSFGEQFF.

The genes are TRBV30 and TRBJ1-4, with 9 bases fitting TRBD1. The CDR3 spans 15 residues. After removal of 0 bases from V and 5 bases from J, the junction contained 4 bases not matched to a gene. Germline values: CDR1 GTSNPN, CDR2 SVGIG (reference sequence). CDR3 sequence reads: CAWSVRGTGNEKLFF. CDR3 nucleotide sequence: TGTGCCTGGAGTGTACGGGGGACAGGGAATGAAAAACTGTTTTTT.

This chain links TRBV5-1 with TRBJ2-7; the match to TRBD1 covers 8 bases. The CDR3 contains 14 residues. Germline V lookup: CDR1 SGHRS, CDR2 YFSETQ. The V and J ends lost 4 bases and 7 bases, in that order; junction bases with no gene match: 10. The CDR3 here is CASSTSGQDREQYF. The CDR3 nucleotides are TGCGCCAGCAGCACCTCGGGACAGGATCGGGAGCAGTACTTC. The full variable domain, its missing parts supplied by reference TRBV5-1 and TRBJ2-7, is KAGVTQTPRYLIKTRGQQVTLSCSPISGHRSVSWYQQTPGQGLQFLFEYFSETQRNKGNFPGRFSGRQFSNSRSEMNVSTLELGDSALYLCASSTSGQDREQYFGPGTRLTVT.

The V gene is TRBV5-1, the J gene TRBJ2-2; possibly TRBD2 for D (5 bases). V was shortened by 7 bases and J by 1 base, with 8 bases between the two germline ends. CDR1 is SGHRS and CDR2 is YFSETQ in the germline V gene. The CDR3 loop spans 13 amino acids. The CDR3: CASLLENTGELFF. CDR3 DNA sequence: TGCGCCAGCCTACTAGAGAACACCGGGGAGCTGTTTTTT.

The genes are TRBV9 and TRBJ2-7; weak D call: TRBD2 (6 bases). Trimming took 0 bases from V and 0 from J, leaving 7 bases between them. Germline values: CDR1 SGDLS, CDR2 YYNGEE. CDR3 length: 14 residues. DNA for the CDR3: TGTGCCAGCAGCGTAGGGGACTTCTCCTACGAGCAGTACTTC. Translated, it gives CASSVGDFSYEQYF.

V and J are TRBV29-1 and TRBJ2-1; 8 nucleotides agree with TRBD1. The CDR3 extends over 14 amino acids. V was clipped by 2 bases and J by 9 bases; unmatched bases: 9. CDR1 SQVTM and CDR2 ANQGSEA come from the germline V gene. CDR3 bases: TGCAGCGTTGAACCTCCCAGGGGGCAGGGTGAGCAGTTCTTC. Its protein is CSVEPPRGQGEQFF.

The chain combines TRBV27 with TRBJ2-3; D is perhaps TRBD2 (6 bases). The CDR3 runs 15 residues. V lost 7 bases, J lost 3 bases, and 17 bases lay in between. Germline V lookup: CDR1 MNHEY, CDR2 SMNVEV (reference sequence). The CDR3 is CASTAGFSITDTQYF. In DNA form, the CDR3 reads TGTGCCAGCACCGCGGGATTTAGCATTACAGATACGCAGTATTTT.

This chain uses TRBV18 with TRBJ2-7; TRBD1 is a possible D gene (6 bases). The V gene's germline CDR1 is KGHSH and CDR2 LQKENI. The CDR3 totals 14 residues. Trimming pared 5 bases from V and 5 bases from J, leaving 16 bases between. CDR3 nucleotides: TGTGCCAGCTCAACGACAGGAAGGGGACACGAGCAGTACTTC. Encoded protein: CASSTTGRGHEQYF.

Only one count was recorded for this clone. V and J are TRBV9 and TRBJ2-7, with 8 bases that match TRBD1. Trimming took 4 bases from V and 1 from J; bases not matched to a gene: 4. Germline CDR1 is SGDLS and CDR2 is YYNGEE. The CDR3 totals 14 residues. The CDR3 DNA follows: TGTGCCAGCAGCCTCGGACAGGGATCCTACGAGCAGTACTTC. Residues: CASSLGQGSYEQYF. The complete variable domain, with remaining parts taken from reference TRBV9 and TRBJ2-7, reads DSGVTQTPKHLITATGQRVTLRCSPRSGDLSVYWYQQSLDQGLQFLIQYYNGEERAKGNILERFSAQQFPDLHSELNLSSLELGDSALYFCASSLGQGSYEQYFGPGTRLTVT.

This clone is a singleton in its sample. This chain uses TRBV15 with TRBJ2-7; D is undetermined. The CDR3 covers 15 residues. Trimming stripped 0 bases from V and 3 bases from J, with 12 bases between. Germline CDR1 reads LNHNV; CDR2 reads YYDKDF (reference sequence). The CDR3 protein is CATSRDRRALYEQYF. CDR3 DNA sequence: TGTGCCACCAGCAGAGATCGTCGGGCCCTCTACGAGCAGTACTTC.

This rearrangement joins TRBV18 to TRBJ2-1; 9 bases fit TRBD1. Per germline, CDR1 KGHSH and CDR2 LQKENI. V dropped 6 bases and J dropped 6; count of bases not matched to a gene: 12. This CDR3 has 16 amino acids. DNA of the CDR3: TGTGCCAGCTCCTCCCCCTGGGACAGGGTGGTCAATGAGCAGTTCTTC. The encoded protein is CASSSPWDRVVNEQFF.

With regard to this clone: One end of the junction does not line up with germline, which may come from a read error. The rearrangement links TRBV5-1 to TRBJ1-1, with D uncertain. CDR1 SGHRS and CDR2 YFSETQ come from the germline V gene. The CDR3 is made up of 13 amino acids. The CDR3 sequence is CASSLGGFPEAFF. The CDR3 DNA reads TGTGCCAGCAGCTTGGGAGGGTTCCCTGAAGCTTTCTTT.

The rearrangement links TRBV7-3 to TRBJ2-1; no clear D gene. Germline loops: CDR1 SGHTA, CDR2 FQGTGA. CDR3 length equals 14 residues. Trimming removed 4 bases at V and 12 bases at J, with 19 bases between. The CDR3 region has the DNA TGTGCCAGCAGCTCATACCCCACTACGAGTGGGCAGTTCTTC. Encoded protein: CASSSYPTTSGQFF.

This sequence joins TRBV5-5 and TRBJ1-3; a weak D match, TRBD1 (5 bases). Germline lookup yields CDR1 SGHKS and CDR2 YYEKEE (reference sequence). V was trimmed by 5 bases and J by 0 bases, leaving 18 bases between them. The CDR3 covers 17 residues. Written as DNA, the CDR3 is TGTGCCAGCAGGGGGCGAGGGGACGGATACTCTGGAAACACCATATATTTT. Its translation is CASRGRGDGYSGNTIYF.

This chain links TRBV5-8 with TRBJ2-6; a weak D match, TRBD1 (6 bases). There are 17 residues in the CDR3. Per the germline V gene, CDR1 is SGHTS and CDR2 is YDEGEE. The V end was cut by 6 bases, the J end by 2 bases, with 18 bases between. The CDR3 nucleotides read TGTGCCAGCATACCCACAGGGAAGAAGACTGGGGCCAACGTCCTGACTTTC. This gives the protein CASIPTGKKTGANVLTF. The full variable domain, in which reference TRBV5-8 and TRBJ2-6 provide the parts outside the CDR3, is EAGVTQSPTHLIKTRGQQATLRCSPISGHTSVYWYQQALGLGLQFLLWYDEGEERNRGNFPPRFSGRQFPNYSSELNVNALELEDSALYLCASIPTGKKTGANVLTFGAGSRLTVL.

This chain uses TRBV6-5 with TRBJ2-7, with TRBD2 matching 7 bases. The V gene end was trimmed by 6 bases and the J gene end by 3 bases; junction bases not matched to a gene: 8. From germline, CDR1 is MNHEY and CDR2 SVGAGI. The CDR3 runs 14 residues. DNA for the CDR3: TGTGCCAGCAGGGAGGGGACTACCCTCTACGAGCAGTACTTC. Its translation is CASREGTTLYEQYF.

The rearrangement joins TRBV6-5 to TRBJ2-1; 10 bases are shared with TRBD2. Germline V gives CDR1 MNHEY, CDR2 SVGAGI. The CDR3 consists of 14 residues. J was trimmed by 8 bases and V by 2 bases; bases with no gene match: 3. The CDR3: CASSYASGRYEQFF. The CDR3 region has the DNA TGTGCCAGCAGTTACGCTAGCGGGAGATATGAGCAGTTCTTC.